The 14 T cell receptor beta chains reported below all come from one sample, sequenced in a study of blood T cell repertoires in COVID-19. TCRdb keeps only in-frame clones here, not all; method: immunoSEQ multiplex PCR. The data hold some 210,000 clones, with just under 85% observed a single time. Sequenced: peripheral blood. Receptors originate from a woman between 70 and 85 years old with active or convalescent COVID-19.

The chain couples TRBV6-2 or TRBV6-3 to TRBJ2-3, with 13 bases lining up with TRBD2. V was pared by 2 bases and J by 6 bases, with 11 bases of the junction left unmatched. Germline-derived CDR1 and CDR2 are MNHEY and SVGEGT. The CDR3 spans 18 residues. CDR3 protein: CASSYTITSGRARDTQYF. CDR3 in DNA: TGTGCCAGCAGTTACACAATCACTAGCGGGAGGGCCCGGGATACGCAGTATTTT.

In nucleotides, the CDR3 is TGTGCCAGCAGCTCAATGGCACAGGGGATGGTCGGCACCCAGTACTTC. This encodes CASSSMAQGMVGTQYF. This chain uses TRBV5-6 with TRBJ2-5; 7 nucleotides match TRBD1. Germline CDR1 reads SGHDT; CDR2 reads YYEEEE. The CDR3 runs to 16 residues. Trimming took 3 bases from V and 8 from J; bases not matched to a gene: 16.

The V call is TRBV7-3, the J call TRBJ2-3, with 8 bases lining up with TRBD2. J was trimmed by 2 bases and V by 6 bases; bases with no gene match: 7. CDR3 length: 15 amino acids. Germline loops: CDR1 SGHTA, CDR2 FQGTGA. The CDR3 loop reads CASSRLALPTDTQYF. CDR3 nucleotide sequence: TGTGCCAGCAGTCGACTAGCGCTACCCACAGATACGCAGTATTTT.

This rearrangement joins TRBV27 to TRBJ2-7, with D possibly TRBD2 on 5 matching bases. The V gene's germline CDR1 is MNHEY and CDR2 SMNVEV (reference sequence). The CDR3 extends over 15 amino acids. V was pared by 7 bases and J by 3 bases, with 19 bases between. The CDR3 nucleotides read TGTGCCAGCACCTCTTCGGGGAAAAGAATCTACGAGCAGTACTTC. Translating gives CASTSSGKRIYEQYF.

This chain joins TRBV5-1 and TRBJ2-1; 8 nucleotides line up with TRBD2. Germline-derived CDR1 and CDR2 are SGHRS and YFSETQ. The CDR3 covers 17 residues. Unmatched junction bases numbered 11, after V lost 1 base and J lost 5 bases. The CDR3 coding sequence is TGCGCCAGCAGCTTGTTTTTCGTGGCGGGAGGCCACAATGAGCAGTTCTTC. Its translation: CASSLFFVAGGHNEQFF. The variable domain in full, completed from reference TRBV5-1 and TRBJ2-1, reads KAGVTQTPRYLIKTRGQQVTLSCSPISGHRSVSWYQQTPGQGLQFLFEYFSETQRNKGNFPGRFSGRQFSNSRSEMNVSTLELGDSALYLCASSLFFVAGGHNEQFFGPGTRLTVL.

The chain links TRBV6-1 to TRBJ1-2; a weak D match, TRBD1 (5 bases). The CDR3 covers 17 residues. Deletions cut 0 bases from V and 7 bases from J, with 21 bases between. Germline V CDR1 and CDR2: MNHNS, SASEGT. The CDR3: CASSEAAGARLRGGYTF. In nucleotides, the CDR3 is TGTGCCAGCAGTGAAGCGGCCGGCGCCCGACTTAGGGGTGGCTACACCTTC.

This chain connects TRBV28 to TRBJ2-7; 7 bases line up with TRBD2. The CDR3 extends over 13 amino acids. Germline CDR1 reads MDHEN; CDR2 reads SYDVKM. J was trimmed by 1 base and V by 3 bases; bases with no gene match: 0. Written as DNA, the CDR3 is TGTGCCAGCAGTTTCGGGGGGTCCTACGAGCAGTACTTC. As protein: CASSFGGSYEQYF.

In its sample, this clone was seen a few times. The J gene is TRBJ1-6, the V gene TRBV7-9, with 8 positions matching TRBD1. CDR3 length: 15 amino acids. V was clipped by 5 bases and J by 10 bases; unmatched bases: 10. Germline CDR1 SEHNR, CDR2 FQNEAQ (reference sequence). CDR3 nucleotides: TGTGCCAGCAGCCCCCTCCCAGGGGGCGAATCACCCCTCCACTTT. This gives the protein CASSPLPGGESPLHF.

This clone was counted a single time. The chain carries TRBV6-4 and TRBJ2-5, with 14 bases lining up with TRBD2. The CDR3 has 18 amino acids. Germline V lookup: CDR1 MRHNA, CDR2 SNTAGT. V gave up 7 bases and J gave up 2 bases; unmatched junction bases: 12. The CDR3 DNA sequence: TGTGCCAGCATCCCTGGACTAGCGGGAGGTTTGGGACAAGAGACCCAGTACTTC. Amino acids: CASIPGLAGGLGQETQYF.

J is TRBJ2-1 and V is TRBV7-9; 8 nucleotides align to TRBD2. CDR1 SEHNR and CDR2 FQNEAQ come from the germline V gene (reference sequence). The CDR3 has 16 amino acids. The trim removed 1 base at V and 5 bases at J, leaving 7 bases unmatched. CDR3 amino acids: CASSLVEAGGHNEQFF. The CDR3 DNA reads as TGTGCCAGCAGCTTAGTTGAGGCGGGAGGACACAATGAGCAGTTCTTC.

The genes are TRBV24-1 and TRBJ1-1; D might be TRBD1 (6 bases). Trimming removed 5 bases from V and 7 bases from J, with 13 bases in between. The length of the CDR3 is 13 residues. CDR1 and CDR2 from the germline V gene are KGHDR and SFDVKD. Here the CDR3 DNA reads TGTGCCACCAGTGTGGCGGGGGCCTTTGAAGCTTTCTTT. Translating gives CATSVAGAFEAFF.

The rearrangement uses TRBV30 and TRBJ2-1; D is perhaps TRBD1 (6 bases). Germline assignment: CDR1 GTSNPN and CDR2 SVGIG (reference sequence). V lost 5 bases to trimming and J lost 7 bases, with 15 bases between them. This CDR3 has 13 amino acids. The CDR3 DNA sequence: TGTGCCTGGGCCGTACAGGGTCAGAATGAGCAGTTCTTC. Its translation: CAWAVQGQNEQFF.

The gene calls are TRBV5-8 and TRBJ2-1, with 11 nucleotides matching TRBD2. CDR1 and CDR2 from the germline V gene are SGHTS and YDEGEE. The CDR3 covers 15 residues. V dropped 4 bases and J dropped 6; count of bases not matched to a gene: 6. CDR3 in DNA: TGTGCCAGCAGCCAACTAGCGGGAGTATTCAATGAGCAGTTCTTC. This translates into CASSQLAGVFNEQFF.

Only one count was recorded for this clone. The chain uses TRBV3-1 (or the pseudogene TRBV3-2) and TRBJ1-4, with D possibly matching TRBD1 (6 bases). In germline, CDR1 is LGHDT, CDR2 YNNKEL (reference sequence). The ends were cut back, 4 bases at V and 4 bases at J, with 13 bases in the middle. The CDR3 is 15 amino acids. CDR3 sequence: CASSPYRASNEKLFF. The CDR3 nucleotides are TGTGCCAGCAGCCCCTACAGGGCGAGTAATGAAAAACTGTTTTTT.